One and the same sample provided the 19 T cell receptor beta chains below, sequenced in a study of T cell repertoires in aging, cancer and after chemotherapy. Multiplex touch-down PCR with TRB-A/B primers amplified rearranged V-D-J TRB sequences. Each CDR3 protein is one row after TCRdb ran MiXCR on the multiplex PCR reads. The data show thousands of distinct CDR3 sequences, less than 30% seen once. The template was genomic DNA from peripheral blood, not RNA. Sequencing was done on a sample of blood. The receptor source for this set is a human donor with a blood cancer. The donor label of this sample is uncertain.

This clonotype occurred many times. In DNA, the CDR3 is TGTGCCAGCCAACGGTCAGGTTTCGATTCACCCCTCCACTTT. This gives the protein CASQRSGFDSPLHF. The J gene is TRBJ1-6, the V gene TRBV27; no clear D gene. The CDR3 contains 14 residues. In germline, CDR1 is MNHEY, CDR2 SMNVEV (reference sequence). Deletions cut 8 bases from V and 8 bases from J, with 16 bases between.

Comments on this clonotype: A junction end diverges from the germline sequence, so it may reflect a read error. This chain connects TRBV13 to TRBJ2-1, with 10 bases matching TRBD2. This CDR3 has 16 amino acids. Germline-derived CDR1 and CDR2 are PRHDT and FYEKMQ (reference sequence). CDR3 DNA sequence: TGCGCCAGCAGCTTGGGAGCGGGGGGGCTGGTCAATGAGCAGTTCTTC. Residues: CASSLGAGGLVNEQFF.

V is TRBV30 and J is TRBJ1-5; 11 bases are shared with TRBD1. The junction had 2 bases not matched to a gene; V was cut back by 6 bases and J by 4 bases. Germline V gene lookup returns CDR1 GTSNPN and CDR2 SVGIG (reference sequence). CDR3 length: 13 residues. The CDR3 sequence: CACGTGGNQPQHF. DNA for the CDR3: TGTGCCTGTGGGACAGGGGGGAATCAGCCCCAGCATTTT. Drawing the rest from reference TRBV30 and TRBJ1-5, the complete variable domain is SQTIHQWPATLVQPVGSPLSLECTVEGTSNPNLYWYRQAAGRGLQLLFYSVGIGQISSEVPQNLSASRPQDRQFILSSKKLLLSDSGFYLCACGTGGNQPQHFGDGTRLSIL.

In this sample, this clonotype turned up a few times. The chain couples TRBV20-1 to TRBJ1-2; D not resolved. Germline V gives CDR1 DFQATT, CDR2 SNEGSKA (reference sequence). V lost 3 bases, J lost 0 bases, and 11 bases lay in between. This CDR3 has 14 residues. The CDR3 reads CSASRQPTNYGYTF. The CDR3, as DNA: TGCAGTGCTAGTAGGCAGCCCACTAACTATGGCTACACCTTC.

This clonotype was recorded a few times. V usage is TRBV27 and J usage is TRBJ1-5; D not resolved. Looked up from germline, CDR1 is MNHEY and CDR2 is SMNVEV (reference sequence). Trimming took 3 bases from V and 4 from J, leaving 7 bases between them. The CDR3 sequence is 13 residues long. The CDR3 loop is CASSFRDNQPQHF. The DNA of the CDR3 is TGTGCCAGCAGTTTTCGGGATAATCAGCCCCAGCATTTT.

In this sample, this clonotype turned up once. The V and J genes are TRBV30 and TRBJ2-7, with D possibly TRBD1 on 7 matching bases. CDR1 and CDR2 (germline): GTSNPN, SVGIG (reference sequence). V dropped 0 bases and J dropped 7 bases, with 22 bases sitting between them. The length of the CDR3 is 16 residues. This chain's CDR3 is CAWSVRGQGVPREQYF. In DNA, the CDR3 is TGTGCCTGGAGTGTACGGGGGCAGGGGGTTCCCCGGGAGCAGTACTTC.

This clonotype is medium-sized by share. The gene calls are TRBV29-1 and TRBJ2-7, with 8 bases that match TRBD1. J lost 3 bases, V lost 4 bases, and 2 bases had no gene match. The germline CDR1 and CDR2 sequences are SQVTM and ANQGSEA. The CDR3 totals 12 residues. The CDR3 sequence: CSVVGTGYEQYF. In nucleotides, the CDR3 is TGCAGCGTTGTAGGGACAGGCTACGAGCAGTACTTC.

CDR3 protein: CASSYYTGTTQYF. CDR3 nucleotides: TGTGCCAGCAGTTACTACACCGGGACGACGCAGTATTTT. The V call is TRBV6-5, the J call TRBJ2-3; D may be TRBD1 or TRBD2 (5 bases each). CDR3 size: 13 residues. V gave up 1 base and J gave up 9 bases, with 11 bases separating them. The germline V gene has CDR1 MNHEY and CDR2 SVGAGI.

The gene calls are TRBV13 and TRBJ2-1, with TRBD2 matching over 9 bases. The length of the CDR3 is 15 residues. CDR1 and CDR2 (germline): PRHDT, FYEKMQ (reference sequence). The V and J ends lost 6 bases and 6 bases, in that order; junction bases with no gene match: 9. The CDR3 spells CASSEIAGDLNEQFF. CDR3 nucleotide sequence: TGTGCCAGCAGTGAAATAGCGGGGGACCTCAATGAGCAGTTCTTC.

The chain has TRBV18 and TRBJ2-5; D gene ambiguous. The germline V gene encodes CDR1 KGHSH and CDR2 LQKENI. CDR3 length equals 13 residues. V was trimmed by 6 bases and J by 2 bases, leaving 10 bases between them. The CDR3, as DNA: TGTGCCAGCTCCACTGCCGGTCAAGAGACCCAGTACTTC. Translation gives CASSTAGQETQYF.

This clonotype was observed many times. The chain carries TRBV19 and TRBJ2-3, with TRBD2 matching 13 bases. CDR3 length equals 14 residues. Trimming cost V 9 bases and J 5 bases; bases outside gene matches: 5. Germline V CDR1 and CDR2: LNHDA, SQIVND (reference sequence). CDR3 amino acids: CASTSGGAGDTQYF. CDR3 bases: TGTGCCAGCACTAGCGGGGGGGCCGGAGATACGCAGTATTTT.

This clonotype was recorded a few times. The chain combines TRBV18 with TRBJ1-1, with a tentative D call TRBD1 (5 bases). Trimming took off 2 bases at V and 4 bases at J, with 11 bases between the two ends. CDR3 length equals 14 residues. The germline V gene encodes CDR1 KGHSH and CDR2 LQKENI. CDR3 protein: CASSPGATGTEAFF. CDR3 DNA sequence: TGTGCCAGCTCACCAGGGGCAACGGGCACTGAAGCTTTCTTT.

The rearrangement uses TRBV4-1 and TRBJ1-2, with 7 bases lining up with TRBD1. Trimming took 3 bases from V and 4 from J; bases not matched to a gene: 5. CDR1 and CDR2 (germline): MGHRA, YSYEKL. The CDR3 is 14 residues long. In DNA form, the CDR3 reads TGCGCCAGCAGCCAGGGACAGTCTGGCTATGGCTACACCTTC. Translation: CASSQGQSGYGYTF.

This clonotype was seen more than once but under ten times. Relative to the germline gene, one junction end is altered; a read error may explain this. The V and J genes are TRBV5-1 and TRBJ2-3; TRBD2 matches at 10 bases. The CDR3 has 13 residues. Germline V gene sequence: CDR1 SGHRS, CDR2 YFSETQ. CDR3 residues: CARKRGGRHTQYF. CDR3 nucleotide sequence: TGTGCCAGAAAGCGGGGGGGCAGACATACGCAGTATTTT.

This clonotype occurred many times. The genes are TRBV15 and TRBJ2-5; 8 nucleotides line up with TRBD2. Germline assignment: CDR1 LNHNV and CDR2 YYDKDF (reference sequence). The trim removed 0 bases at V and 3 bases at J, leaving 3 bases unmatched. The CDR3 covers 15 residues. This CDR3 is CATSRDGRGEETQYF. As DNA, the CDR3 is TGTGCCACCAGCAGAGATGGGCGGGGGGAAGAGACCCAGTACTTC.

The chain employs TRBV12-5 and TRBJ2-6; D unresolved. This CDR3 has 17 amino acids. Germline V CDR1 and CDR2: LGHNT, FRNRAP. Trimming took 5 bases from V and 0 from J, leaving 14 bases between them. The CDR3 DNA sequence: TGTGCTAGTGGTCCGATGACCGGACCCTCTGGGGCCAACGTCCTGACTTTC. It yields the protein CASGPMTGPSGANVLTF.

This clonotype was observed a handful of times. This chain uses TRBV5-5 with TRBJ2-3; D unclear. There are 11 residues in the CDR3. The ends were cut back, 2 bases at V and 5 bases at J, with 3 bases in the middle. CDR1 SGHKS and CDR2 YYEKEE come from the germline V gene (reference sequence). The CDR3 region has the DNA TGTGCCAGCAGCTTCGGAGATACGCAGTATTTT. Amino acids: CASSFGDTQYF.

This clonotype has just a few counts. V gene TRBV6-6 combines with J gene TRBJ2-5, with no clear D. With 3 bases removed from V and 1 base from J, the gap between germline ends came to 9 bases. Germline V CDR1 and CDR2: MNHNY, SVGAGI (reference sequence). The CDR3 has 14 amino acids. DNA for the CDR3: TGTGCCAGCAGTTATCGCCAGGCCCAAGAGACCCAGTACTTC. Translation: CASSYRQAQETQYF.

As regards this clonotype: One end of the junction fails to match germline, which may point to a read error. The chain joins TRBV6-2 or TRBV6-3 to TRBJ1-3, with TRBD1 as a possible D gene (5 bases). This CDR3 spans 15 amino acids. CDR1 is MNHEY, CDR2 SVGEGT, per germline. CDR3 in amino acids: CVSSSQGTVRNTIYF. The CDR3 nucleotides read TGTGTCAGCAGTTCCCAAGGGACGGTCCGAAACACCATATATTTT.